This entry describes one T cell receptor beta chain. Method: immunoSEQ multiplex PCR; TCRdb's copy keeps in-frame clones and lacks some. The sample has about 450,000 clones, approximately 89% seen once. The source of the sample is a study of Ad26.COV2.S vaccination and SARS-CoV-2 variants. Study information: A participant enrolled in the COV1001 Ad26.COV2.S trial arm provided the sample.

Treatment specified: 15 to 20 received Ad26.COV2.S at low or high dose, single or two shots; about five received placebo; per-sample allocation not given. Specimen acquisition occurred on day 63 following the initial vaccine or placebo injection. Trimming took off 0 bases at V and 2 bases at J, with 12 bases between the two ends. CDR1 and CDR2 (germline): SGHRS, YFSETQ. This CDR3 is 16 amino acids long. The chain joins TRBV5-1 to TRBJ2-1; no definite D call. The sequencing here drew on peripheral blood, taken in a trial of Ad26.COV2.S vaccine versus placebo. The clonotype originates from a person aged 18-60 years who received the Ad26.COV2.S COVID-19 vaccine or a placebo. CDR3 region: CASSLVALPTYNEQFF. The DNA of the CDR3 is TGCGCCAGCAGCTTGGTCGCGCTACCTACCTACAATGAGCAGTTCTTC.